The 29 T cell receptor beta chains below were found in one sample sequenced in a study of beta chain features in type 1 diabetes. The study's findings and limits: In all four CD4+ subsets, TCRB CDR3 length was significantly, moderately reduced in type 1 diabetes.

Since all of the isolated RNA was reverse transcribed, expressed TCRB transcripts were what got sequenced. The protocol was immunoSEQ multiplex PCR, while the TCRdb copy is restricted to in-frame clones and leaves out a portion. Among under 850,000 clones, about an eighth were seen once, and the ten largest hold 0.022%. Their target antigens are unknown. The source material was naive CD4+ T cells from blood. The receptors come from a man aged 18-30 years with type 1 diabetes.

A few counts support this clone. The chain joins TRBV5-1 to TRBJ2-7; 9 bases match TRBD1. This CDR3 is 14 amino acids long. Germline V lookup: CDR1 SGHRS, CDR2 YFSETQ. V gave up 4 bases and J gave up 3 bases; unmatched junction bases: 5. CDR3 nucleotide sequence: TGCGCCAGCAGCGGGGACAGGGTGAGCTACGAGCAGTACTTC. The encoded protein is CASSGDRVSYEQYF.

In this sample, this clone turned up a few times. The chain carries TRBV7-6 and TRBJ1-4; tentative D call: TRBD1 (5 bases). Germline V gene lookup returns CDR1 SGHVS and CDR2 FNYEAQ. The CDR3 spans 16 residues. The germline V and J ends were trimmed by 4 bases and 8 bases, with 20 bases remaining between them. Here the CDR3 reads CASSSKGPSGFEKLFF. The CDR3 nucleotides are TGTGCCAGCAGCTCGAAGGGACCCTCGGGGTTCGAAAAACTGTTTTTT. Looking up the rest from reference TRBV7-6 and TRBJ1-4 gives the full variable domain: GAGVSQSPRYKVTKRGQDVALRCDPISGHVSLYWYRQALGQGPEFLTYFNYEAQQDKSGLPNDRFSAERPEGSISTLTIQRTEQRDSAMYRCASSSKGPSGFEKLFFGSGTQLSVL.

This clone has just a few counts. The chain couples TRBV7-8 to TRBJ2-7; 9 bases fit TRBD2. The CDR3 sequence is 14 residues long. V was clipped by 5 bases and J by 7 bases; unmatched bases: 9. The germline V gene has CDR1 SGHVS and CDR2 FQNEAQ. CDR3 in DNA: TGTGCCAGCAGCCCTCGGCGTCTAGCGGGGGAGCAGTACTTC. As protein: CASSPRRLAGEQYF. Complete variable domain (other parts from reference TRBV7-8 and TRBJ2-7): GAGVSQSPRYKVAKRGQDVALRCDPISGHVSLFWYQQALGQGPEFLTYFQNEAQLDKSGLPSDRFFAERPEGSVSTLKIQRTQQEDSAVYLCASSPRRLAGEQYFGPGTRLTVT.

The chain's CDR3 is CAWARDQETQYF. CDR3 DNA: TGTGCCTGGGCCAGGGACCAAGAGACCCAGTACTTC. The chain is built from TRBV30 and TRBJ2-5, with D perhaps TRBD1 (5 bases). Germline CDR1 GTSNPN, CDR2 SVGIG (reference sequence). The CDR3 covers 12 residues. Trimming cost V 5 bases and J 0 bases, with 7 bases left between them.

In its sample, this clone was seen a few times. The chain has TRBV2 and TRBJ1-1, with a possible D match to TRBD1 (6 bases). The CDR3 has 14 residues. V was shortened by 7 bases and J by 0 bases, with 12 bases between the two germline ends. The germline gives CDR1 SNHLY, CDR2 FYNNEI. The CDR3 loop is CASKGTPMNTEAFF. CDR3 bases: TGTGCCAGCAAAGGGACACCCATGAACACTGAAGCTTTCTTT.

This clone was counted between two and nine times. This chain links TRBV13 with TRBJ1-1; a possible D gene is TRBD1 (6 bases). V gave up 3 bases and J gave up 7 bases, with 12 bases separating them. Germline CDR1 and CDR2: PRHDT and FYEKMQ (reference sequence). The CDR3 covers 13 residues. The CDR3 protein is CASSFRGWGEAFF. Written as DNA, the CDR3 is TGTGCCAGCAGCTTCAGGGGATGGGGTGAAGCTTTCTTT.

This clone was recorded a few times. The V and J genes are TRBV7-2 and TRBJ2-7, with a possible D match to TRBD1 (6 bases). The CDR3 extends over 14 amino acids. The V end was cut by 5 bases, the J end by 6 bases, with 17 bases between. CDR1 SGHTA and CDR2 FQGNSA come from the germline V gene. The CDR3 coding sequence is TGTGCCAGCAGCCCCGGGCAGCCAGGGGCCGAGCAGTACTTC. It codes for CASSPGQPGAEQYF.

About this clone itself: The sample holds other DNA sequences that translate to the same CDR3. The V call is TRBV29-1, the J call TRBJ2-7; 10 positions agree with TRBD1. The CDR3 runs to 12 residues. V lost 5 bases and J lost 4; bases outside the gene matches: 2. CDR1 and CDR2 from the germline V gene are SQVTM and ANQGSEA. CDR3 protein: CSVPGQGYEQYF. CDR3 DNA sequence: TGCAGCGTTCCGGGACAGGGGTACGAGCAGTACTTC.

The CDR3 DNA sequence: TGCGCCAGCACGATTTACAGAGCAGATACGCAGTATTTT. Its protein is CASTIYRADTQYF. The chain recombines TRBV5-1 with TRBJ2-3; D is uncertain. Deletions cut 6 bases from V and 4 bases from J, with 12 bases between. Germline CDR1 is SGHRS and CDR2 is YFSETQ. The CDR3 length is 13 residues. The variable domain in full, completed from reference TRBV5-1 and TRBJ2-3, reads KAGVTQTPRYLIKTRGQQVTLSCSPISGHRSVSWYQQTPGQGLQFLFEYFSETQRNKGNFPGRFSGRQFSNSRSEMNVSTLELGDSALYLCASTIYRADTQYFGPGTRLTVL.

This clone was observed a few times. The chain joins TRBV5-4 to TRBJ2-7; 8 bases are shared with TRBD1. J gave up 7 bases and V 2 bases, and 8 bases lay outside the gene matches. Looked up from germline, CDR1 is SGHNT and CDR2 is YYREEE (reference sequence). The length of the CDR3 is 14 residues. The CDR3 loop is CASSFPGQDREQYF. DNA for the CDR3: TGTGCCAGCAGCTTCCCGGGACAGGACCGGGAGCAGTACTTC.

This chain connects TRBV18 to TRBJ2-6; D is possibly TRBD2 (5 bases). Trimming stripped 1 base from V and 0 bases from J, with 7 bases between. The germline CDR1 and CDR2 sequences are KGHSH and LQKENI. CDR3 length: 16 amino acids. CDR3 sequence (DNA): TGTGCCAGCTCACCACGCGAGGGCTCTGGGGCCAACGTCCTGACTTTC. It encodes CASSPREGSGANVLTF. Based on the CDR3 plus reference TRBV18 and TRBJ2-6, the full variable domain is NAGVMQNPRHLVRRRGQEARLRCSPMKGHSHVYWYRQLPEEGLKFMVYLQKENIIDESGMPKERFSAEFPKEGPSILRIQQVVRGDSAAYFCASSPREGSGANVLTFGAGSRLTVL.

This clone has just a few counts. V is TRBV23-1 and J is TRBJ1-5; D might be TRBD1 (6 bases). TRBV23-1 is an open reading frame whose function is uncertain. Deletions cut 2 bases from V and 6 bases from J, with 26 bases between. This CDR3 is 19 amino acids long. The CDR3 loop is CASSQGGATCRRLPQPQHF. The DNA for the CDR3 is TGCGCCAGCAGTCAAGGGGGGGCCACCTGCCGTCGCCTTCCTCAGCCCCAGCATTTT.

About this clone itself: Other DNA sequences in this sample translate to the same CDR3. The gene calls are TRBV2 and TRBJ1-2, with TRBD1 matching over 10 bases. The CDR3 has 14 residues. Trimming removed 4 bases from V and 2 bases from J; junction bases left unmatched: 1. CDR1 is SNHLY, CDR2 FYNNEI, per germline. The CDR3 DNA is TGTGCCAGCAGTGGACAGGGGGCGAACTATGGCTACACCTTC. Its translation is CASSGQGANYGYTF.

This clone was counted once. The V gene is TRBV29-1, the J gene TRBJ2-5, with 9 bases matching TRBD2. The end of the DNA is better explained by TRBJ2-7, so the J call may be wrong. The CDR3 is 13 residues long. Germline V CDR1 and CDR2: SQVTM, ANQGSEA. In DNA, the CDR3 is TGCAGCGTTGACGGGCTAGCGGGGAACGAGCAGTACTTC. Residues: CSVDGLAGNEQYF.

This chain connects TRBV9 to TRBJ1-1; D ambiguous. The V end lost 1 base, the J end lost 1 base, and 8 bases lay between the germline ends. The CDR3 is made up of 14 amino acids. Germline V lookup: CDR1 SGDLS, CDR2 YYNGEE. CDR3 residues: CASSVYVENTEAFF. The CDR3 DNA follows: TGTGCCAGCAGCGTATATGTGGAGAACACTGAAGCTTTCTTT. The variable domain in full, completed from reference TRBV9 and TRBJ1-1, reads DSGVTQTPKHLITATGQRVTLRCSPRSGDLSVYWYQQSLDQGLQFLIQYYNGEERAKGNILERFSAQQFPDLHSELNLSSLELGDSALYFCASSVYVENTEAFFGQGTRLTVV.

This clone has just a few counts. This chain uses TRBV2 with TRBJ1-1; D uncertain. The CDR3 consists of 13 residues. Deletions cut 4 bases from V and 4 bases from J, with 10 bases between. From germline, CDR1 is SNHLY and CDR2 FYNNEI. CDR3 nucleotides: TGTGCCAGCAGTGGGGCAGTAGCCACTGAAGCTTTCTTT. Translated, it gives CASSGAVATEAFF. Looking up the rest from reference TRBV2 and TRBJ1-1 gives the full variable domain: EPEVTQTPSHQVTQMGQEVILRCVPISNHLYFYWYRQILGQKVEFLVSFYNNEISEKSEIFDDQFSVERPDGSNFTLKIRSTKLEDSAMYFCASSGAVATEAFFGQGTRLTVV.

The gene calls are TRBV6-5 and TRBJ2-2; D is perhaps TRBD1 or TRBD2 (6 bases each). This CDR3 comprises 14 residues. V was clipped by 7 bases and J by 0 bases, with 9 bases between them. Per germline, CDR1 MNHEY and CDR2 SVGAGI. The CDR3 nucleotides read TGTGCCAGCAAGGAGGGGGCGAACACCGGGGAGCTGTTTTTT. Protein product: CASKEGANTGELFF.

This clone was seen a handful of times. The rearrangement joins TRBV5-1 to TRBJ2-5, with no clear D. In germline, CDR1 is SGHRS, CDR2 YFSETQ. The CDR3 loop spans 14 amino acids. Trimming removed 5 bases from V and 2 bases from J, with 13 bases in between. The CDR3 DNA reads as TGCGCCAGCAGGTTACAGCCGTCACAAGAGACCCAGTACTTC. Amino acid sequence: CASRLQPSQETQYF.

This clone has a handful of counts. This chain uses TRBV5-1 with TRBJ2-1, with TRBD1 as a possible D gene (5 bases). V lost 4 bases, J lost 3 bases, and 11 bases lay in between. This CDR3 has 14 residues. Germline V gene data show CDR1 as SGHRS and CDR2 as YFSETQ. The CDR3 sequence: CASSAGSDYNEQFF. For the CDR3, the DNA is TGCGCCAGCAGCGCAGGGTCCGACTACAATGAGCAGTTCTTC.

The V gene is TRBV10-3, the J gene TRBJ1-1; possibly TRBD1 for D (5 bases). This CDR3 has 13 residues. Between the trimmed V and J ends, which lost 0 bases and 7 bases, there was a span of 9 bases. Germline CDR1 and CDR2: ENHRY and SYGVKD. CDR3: CAISESAGIEAFF. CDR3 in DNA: TGTGCCATCAGTGAGTCGGCAGGGATTGAAGCTTTCTTT.

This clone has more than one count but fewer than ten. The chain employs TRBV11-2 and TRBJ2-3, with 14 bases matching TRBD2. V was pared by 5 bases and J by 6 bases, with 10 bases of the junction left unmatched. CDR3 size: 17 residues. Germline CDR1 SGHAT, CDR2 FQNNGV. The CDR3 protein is CASSRGGLAGVKDTQYF. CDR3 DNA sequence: TGTGCCAGCAGCCGTGGGGGACTAGCGGGGGTAAAGGATACGCAGTATTTT.

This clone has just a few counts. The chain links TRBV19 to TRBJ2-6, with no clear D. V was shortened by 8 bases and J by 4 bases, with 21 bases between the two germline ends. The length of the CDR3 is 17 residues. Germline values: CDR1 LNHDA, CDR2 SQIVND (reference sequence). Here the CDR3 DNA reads TGTGCCAGTGGTCGAGGAGTTTTAGGAGCCGGGGCCAACGTCCTGACTTTC. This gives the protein CASGRGVLGAGANVLTF.

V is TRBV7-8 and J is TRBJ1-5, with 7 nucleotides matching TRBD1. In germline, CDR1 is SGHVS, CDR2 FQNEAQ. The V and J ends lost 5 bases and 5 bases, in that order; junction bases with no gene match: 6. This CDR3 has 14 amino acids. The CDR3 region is CASSLDRDYQPQHF. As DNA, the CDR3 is TGTGCCAGCAGCCTAGACAGGGACTATCAGCCCCAGCATTTT.

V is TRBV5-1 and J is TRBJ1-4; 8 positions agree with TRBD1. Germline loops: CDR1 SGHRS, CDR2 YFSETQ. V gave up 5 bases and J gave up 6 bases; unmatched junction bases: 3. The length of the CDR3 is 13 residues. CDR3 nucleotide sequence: TGCGCCAGCAGGTTACAGGGGGATGAAAAACTGTTTTTT. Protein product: CASRLQGDEKLFF.

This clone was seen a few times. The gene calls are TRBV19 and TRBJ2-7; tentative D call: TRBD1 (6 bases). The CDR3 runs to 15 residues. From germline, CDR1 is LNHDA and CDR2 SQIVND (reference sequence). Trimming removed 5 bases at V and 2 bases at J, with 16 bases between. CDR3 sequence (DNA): TGTGCCAGTAGTCCCCGAGGGGGACCTACCTACGAGCAGTACTTC. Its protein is CASSPRGGPTYEQYF.

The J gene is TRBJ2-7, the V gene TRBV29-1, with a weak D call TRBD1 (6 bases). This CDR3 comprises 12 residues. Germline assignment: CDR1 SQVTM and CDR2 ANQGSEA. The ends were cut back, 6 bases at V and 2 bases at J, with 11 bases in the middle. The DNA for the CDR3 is TGCAGCGTCGCGGACAGACCCTACGAGCAGTACTTC. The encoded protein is CSVADRPYEQYF.

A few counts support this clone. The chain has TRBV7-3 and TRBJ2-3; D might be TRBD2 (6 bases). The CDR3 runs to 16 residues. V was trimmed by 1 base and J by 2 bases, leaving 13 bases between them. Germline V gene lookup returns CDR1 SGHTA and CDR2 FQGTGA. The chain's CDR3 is CASSLIGLATTDTQYF. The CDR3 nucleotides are TGTGCCAGCAGCTTAATAGGCCTAGCGACCACAGATACGCAGTATTTT.

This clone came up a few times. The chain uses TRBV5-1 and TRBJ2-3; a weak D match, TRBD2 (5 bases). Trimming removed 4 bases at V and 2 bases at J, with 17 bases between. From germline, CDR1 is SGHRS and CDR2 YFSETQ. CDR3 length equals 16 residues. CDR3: CASSVGSFRATDTQYF. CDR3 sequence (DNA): TGCGCCAGCAGCGTAGGGAGCTTTCGCGCCACAGATACGCAGTATTTT. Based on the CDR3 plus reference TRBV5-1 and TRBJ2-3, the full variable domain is KAGVTQTPRYLIKTRGQQVTLSCSPISGHRSVSWYQQTPGQGLQFLFEYFSETQRNKGNFPGRFSGRQFSNSRSEMNVSTLELGDSALYLCASSVGSFRATDTQYFGPGTRLTVL.

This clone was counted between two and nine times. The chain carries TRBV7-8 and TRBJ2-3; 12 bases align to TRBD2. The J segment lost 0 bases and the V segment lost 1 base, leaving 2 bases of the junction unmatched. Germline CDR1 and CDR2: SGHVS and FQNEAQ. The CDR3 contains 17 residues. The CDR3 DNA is TGTGCCAGCAGCTTAGGACTAGCGGGGGATAGCACAGATACGCAGTATTTT. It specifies CASSLGLAGDSTDTQYF.